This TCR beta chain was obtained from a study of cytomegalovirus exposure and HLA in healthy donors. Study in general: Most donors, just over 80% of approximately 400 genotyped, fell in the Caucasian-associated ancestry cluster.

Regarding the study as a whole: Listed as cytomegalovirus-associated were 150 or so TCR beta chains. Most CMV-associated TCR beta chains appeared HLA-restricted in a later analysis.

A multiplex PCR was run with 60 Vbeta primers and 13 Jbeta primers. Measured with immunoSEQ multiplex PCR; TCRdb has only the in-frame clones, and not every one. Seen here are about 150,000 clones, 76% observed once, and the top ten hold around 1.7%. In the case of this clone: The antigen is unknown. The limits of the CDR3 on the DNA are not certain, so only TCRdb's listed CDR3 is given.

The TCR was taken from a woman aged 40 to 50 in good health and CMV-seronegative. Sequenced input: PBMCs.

CDR3 region: CASIYFGTGGPQHF. The J gene is TRBJ1-5, the V gene TRBV25-1; TRBD1, the table's D call, was not compared with the DNA. The CDR3 sequence runs 14 residues, both termini included. Germline CDR1 reads MGHDK; CDR2 reads SYGVNS.